Each of the 9 T cell receptor beta chains below was sequenced from the same sample in a study of T cell responses to AZD1222 COVID-19 vaccine. The data were produced by immunoSEQ multiplex PCR, yet TCRdb's version contains in-frame clones alone and is incomplete. The table lists 110,000 or so clones, about 81% of them singletons. Specimen: peripheral blood, collected on day 0 of AZD1222 vaccination. These receptors came from an adult in good health.

The J gene is TRBJ1-2, the V gene TRBV2; maybe TRBD1 (5 bases). The length of the CDR3 is 14 residues. V dropped 7 bases and J dropped 0 bases, with 12 bases sitting between them. Germline CDR1 SNHLY, CDR2 FYNNEI. CDR3 sequence: CASNRQSSNYGYTF. CDR3 coding DNA: TGTGCCAGCAACAGACAGAGTTCTAACTATGGCTACACCTTC.

This clone has more than one count but fewer than ten. The chain recombines TRBV7-9 with TRBJ2-2; D uncertain. Deletions cut 4 bases from V and 0 bases from J, with 9 bases between. Germline loops: CDR1 SEHNR, CDR2 FQNEAQ (reference sequence). The CDR3 consists of 15 residues. The CDR3 nucleotides read TGTGCCAGCAGCTCCCCTCTGGCGAACACCGGGGAGCTGTTTTTT. It codes for CASSSPLANTGELFF.

This clone was found a few times. The chain recombines TRBV15 with TRBJ2-3; D is possibly TRBD1 (6 bases). V lost 3 bases and J lost 4, with 14 bases in between. This CDR3 comprises 15 residues. Germline CDR1 LNHNV, CDR2 YYDKDF (reference sequence). In DNA, the CDR3 is TGTGCCACCAGCAGCGGACAGTGGAAGCCAGATACGCAGTATTTT. Its protein product is CATSSGQWKPDTQYF.

V usage is TRBV5-1 and J usage is TRBJ2-7; 7 nucleotides align to TRBD2. Germline CDR1 is SGHRS and CDR2 is YFSETQ. The CDR3 is 16 amino acids. The V segment lost 1 base and the J segment 0 bases; nucleotides outside the gene matches: 7. The CDR3 reads CASSLTAGSLSYEQYF. CDR3 DNA: TGCGCCAGCAGCTTGACAGCGGGGTCACTCTCCTACGAGCAGTACTTC.

The chain uses TRBV18 and TRBJ1-2; D is perhaps TRBD1 (5 bases). This CDR3 is built from 14 residues. Trimming left V 3 bases short and J 9 bases short, with 17 bases between. Per germline, CDR1 KGHSH and CDR2 LQKENI. The CDR3: CASSPGADLCCYTF. The CDR3 DNA reads TGTGCCAGCTCACCCGGGGCAGACCTATGTTGCTACACCTTC.

This clone was counted once. The chain couples TRBV2 to TRBJ2-7, with 9 positions matching TRBD2. With V trimmed by 3 bases and J by 2 bases, 5 bases remained unmatched. This CDR3 region has 15 residues. The germline gives CDR1 SNHLY, CDR2 FYNNEI. DNA of the CDR3: TGTGCCAGCAGTGAGCTGACTAGCGGACCCTACGAGCAGTACTTC. Translating it yields CASSELTSGPYEQYF.

V and J are TRBV19 and TRBJ1-6; D ambiguous. Looked up from germline, CDR1 is LNHDA and CDR2 is SQIVND (reference sequence). V lost 3 bases and J 13 bases, leaving 10 bases between the germline ends. There are 12 residues in the CDR3. The CDR3 DNA reads TGTGCCAGTAGTATGGTCAGAGGCCCCCTCCACTTT. Translating it yields CASSMVRGPLHF.

V usage is TRBV9 and J usage is TRBJ1-1; D gene unclear. CDR3 length: 14 residues. Germline V gives CDR1 SGDLS, CDR2 YYNGEE. V lost 6 bases and J 4 bases, leaving 16 bases between the germline ends. CDR3 bases: TGTGCCAGCACCGAGGCCGCCCGGAGCACTGAAGCTTTCTTT. Translating it yields CASTEAARSTEAFF.

The chain is built from TRBV9 and TRBJ1-1; 7 nucleotides match TRBD1. Germline lookup yields CDR1 SGDLS and CDR2 YYNGEE. This CDR3 region has 15 residues. V gave up 0 bases and J gave up 3 bases; unmatched junction bases: 5. The CDR3 nucleotides read TGTGCCAGCAGCGTAGTTGGCAGGGGGGACACTGAAGCTTTCTTT. This encodes CASSVVGRGDTEAFF.